Here is one T cell receptor (beta chain) with its context. In this sample, this clone turned up many times. This clone's antigen is unknown. Per-base quality was not reported, and no clone a single base away is much larger than it. None of the patients had been given any treatment before thyroid surgery. Using T-cell receptor beta sequencing, the study looked back at clinical samples from patients collected from the early 2010s to the late 2010s. The sample originates from a study of metastatic and nonmetastatic thyroid tumors (dated by TCRdb to the early 2020s). The study in broad terms: Repertoires were compared across peripheral blood and tumor or nodule tissue samples from malignant and benign thyroid patients.

Library method: PCR. The run used an Illumina HiSeq 4000. The TCR beta-chain CDR3 region of each patient was profiled by high-throughput sequencing. As for the authors' bioinformatics: Drawing on CDR3 differences between clinicopathological groups, the researchers built a classifier meant to tell apart patients with distant-metastatic papillary thyroid cancer. The Shannon index was used to assess repertoire diversity, and the Morisita-Horn index was used to assess tumor-blood repertoire similarity. The raw public data were reprocessed by TCRdb itself: fastp quality trimming at Q25, MiXCR clonotype calling, in-frame beta chains only. For this entry, the V and J calls and clone size follow TCRdb and not the study's own pipeline. Recorded for this sample are about 28,000 clones; 20% to 25% of them occurred a single time. Of the sample, under 45% falls within the top ten clones. What the research found in general, with its limitations: In both blood and tumor samples, TCR beta diversity was reported to be significantly higher in malignant tumors than in benign nodules.

From V the trimming removes 5 bases and from J it removes 0 bases, while the gene matches leave 13 bases of the junction unaccounted for. Via the germline V gene, CDR1 is SGHAT and CDR2 FQNNGV. There are 19 amino acids in the CDR3, from cysteine to phenylalanine inclusive. Only the CDR3 part of the read is kept: 57 bases, read in frame from the first base. Sequencing used blood. This sequence originates from a female donor with papillary thyroid cancer or a benign thyroid nodule (not recorded which). Some clones in this sample may be carry-over from other donors' samples. This sequence uses TRBV11-2 and TRBJ2-2; the junction holds 9 bases that match TRBD2. The CDR3 here reads CASSAVSGGLLANTGELFF. The DNA sequence is as follows: TGTGCCAGCAGCGCTGTTAGCGGGGGACTCCTTGCGAACACCGGGGAGCTGTTTTTT.